This T cell receptor beta chain came from a study of T cell responses to AZD1222 COVID-19 vaccine. Notes on the study in general: Vaccination with two AZD1222 doses was followed by a rise in Spike-specific TCR breadth and depth. The reported proportion of spike-specific TCRs targeting unmutated variant regions was nearly half. Mostly white British, mostly female donors; authors suggested clonal diversity may be underestimated.

CDR1 and CDR2 from the germline V gene are GTSNPN and SVGIG (reference sequence). The junction had 10 bases not matched to a gene; V was cut back by 1 base and J by 7 bases. This CDR3 is built from 17 residues. Sequencing was performed with immunoSEQ multiplex PCR; in TCRdb, only in-frame clones are kept and a portion is missing. The table lists 150,000 or so clones, roughly 86% of them singletons. Note on this clone: Its antigen is not known.

This TCR was sampled from an adult in good health. Sequenced material: peripheral blood, taken on day 0 of AZD1222 vaccination. The gene calls are TRBV30 and TRBJ2-3; 14 bases match TRBD2. The CDR3 reads CAWSAGLAGVWGYTQYF. CDR3 nucleotides: TGTGCCTGGAGTGCGGGACTAGCGGGAGTCTGGGGCTATACGCAGTATTTT.